Reported below is one TCR beta chain. The clone's antigen remains unknown. Per-base qualities were not stored, and no clone one base away is much larger. These data originate in a study of technical replicates of blood from a few donors (dated by TCRdb to the late 2010s). CDR1 is given as LNHDA and CDR2 as SQIVND, both from the germline V gene (reference sequence). From the cysteine through the phenylalanine, the CDR3 covers 13 amino acids. Only CDR3 DNA is held: 39 bases, read in frame from base 1. V and J are truncated by 7 bases and 4 bases respectively, leaving an intervening sequence of 13 bases. The method behind the library was the immunoSEQ multiplex PCR assay. TCRdb took this table from immuneACCESS and kept in-frame rearrangements with V and J called. Such tables lack part of the clones; where checked against another copy, unresolved V genes explain under half of the gap, and the rest is unexplained. This sample has some 100,000 clones in its table, and nearly 96% of those were observed once. The ten largest make up approximately 0.2% of the sample.

Sequences were obtained from T cells isolated from PBMCs. The rearranged segments are TRBV19 and TRBJ1-2; the D gene cannot be named for sure. The source of this sequence is a human donor in good health. CDR3 region: CASIAGGTYGYTF. In nucleotides, the sequence is TGTGCCAGTATTGCAGGAGGTACCTATGGCTACACCTTC.